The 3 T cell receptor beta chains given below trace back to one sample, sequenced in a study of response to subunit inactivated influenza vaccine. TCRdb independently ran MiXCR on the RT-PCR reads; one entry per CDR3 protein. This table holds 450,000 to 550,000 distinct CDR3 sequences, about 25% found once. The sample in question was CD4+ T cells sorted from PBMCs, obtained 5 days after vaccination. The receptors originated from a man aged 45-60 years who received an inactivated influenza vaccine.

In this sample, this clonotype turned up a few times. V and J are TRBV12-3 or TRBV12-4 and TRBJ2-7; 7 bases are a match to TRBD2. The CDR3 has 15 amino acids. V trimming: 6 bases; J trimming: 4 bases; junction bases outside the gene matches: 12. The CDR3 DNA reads TGTGCCAGCAGCCTCTCGATCAGCGGGATGTACGAGCAGTACTTC. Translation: CASSLSISGMYEQYF.

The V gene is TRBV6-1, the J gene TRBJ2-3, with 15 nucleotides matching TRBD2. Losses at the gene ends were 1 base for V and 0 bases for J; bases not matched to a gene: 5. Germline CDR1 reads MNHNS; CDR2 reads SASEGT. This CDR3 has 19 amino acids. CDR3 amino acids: CASSEDRTSGGASTDTQYF. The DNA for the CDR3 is TGTGCCAGCAGTGAAGACCGGACTAGCGGGGGGGCTAGCACAGATACGCAGTATTTT.

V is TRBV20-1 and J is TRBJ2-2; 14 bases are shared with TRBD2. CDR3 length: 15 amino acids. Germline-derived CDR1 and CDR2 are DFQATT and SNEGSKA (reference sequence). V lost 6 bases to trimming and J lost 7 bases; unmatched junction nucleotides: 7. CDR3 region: CSATTSGRALGELFF. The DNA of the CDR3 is TGCAGTGCCACGACTAGCGGGAGGGCCCTCGGGGAGCTGTTTTTT.